This TCR beta chain was sequenced during a study of shared clonotypes between healthy human individuals. V was clipped by 5 bases and J by 1 base; unmatched bases: 15. The CDR3 length is 18 residues. CDR1 is KGHSH and CDR2 is LQKENI in the germline V gene. This clone showed up just once. Unsorted PBMCs provided DNA that was sequenced on ten immunoSEQ deep assay plates. The assay was immunoSEQ multiplex PCR, and TCRdb's table has in-frame clones only and misses some. The repertoire holds 530,000 or so clones, with 60% to 80% as singletons. This chain uses TRBV18 with TRBJ1-1; TRBD1 matches at 8 bases. This clonotype was obtained from a woman in her thirties or forties in good health. Some clones in this sample may be carry-over from other donors' samples. Sequenced material: PBMCs. The CDR3: CASSSTEQGGATNTEAFF. CDR3 bases: TGTGCCAGCTCATCAACGGAACAGGGGGGGGCGACGAACACTGAAGCTTTCTTT.